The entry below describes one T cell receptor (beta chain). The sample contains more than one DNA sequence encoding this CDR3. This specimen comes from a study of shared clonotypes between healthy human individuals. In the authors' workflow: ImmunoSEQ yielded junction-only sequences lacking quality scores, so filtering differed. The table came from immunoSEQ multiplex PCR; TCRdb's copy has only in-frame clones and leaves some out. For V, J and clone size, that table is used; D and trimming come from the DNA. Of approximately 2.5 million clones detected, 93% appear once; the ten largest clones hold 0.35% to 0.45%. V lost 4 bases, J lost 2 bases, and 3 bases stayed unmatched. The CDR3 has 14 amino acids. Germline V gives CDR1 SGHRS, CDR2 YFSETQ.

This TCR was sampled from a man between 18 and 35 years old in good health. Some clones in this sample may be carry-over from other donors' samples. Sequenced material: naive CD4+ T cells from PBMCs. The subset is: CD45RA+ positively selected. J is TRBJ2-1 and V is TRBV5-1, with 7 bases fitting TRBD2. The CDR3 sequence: CASSPGLPYNEQFF. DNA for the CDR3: TGCGCCAGCAGCCCGGGACTACCCTACAATGAGCAGTTCTTC.